This T cell receptor beta chain appears in the sequencing data of a study of cytomegalovirus exposure and HLA in healthy donors. The study's findings and limits: Later analysis reportedly placed an Asian-associated ancestry cluster below the approximately 650-donor mean in N-insertions. Among immune exposure information, only CMV serostatus was available. A link between a missense DCLRE1C variant and TCR beta V- and J-gene trimming emerged from a later analysis.

With respect to this clone: Its antigen is unknown.

Both 60 Vbeta primers and 13 Jbeta primers went into the PCR. Using immunoSEQ multiplex PCR, the repertoire was profiled, and TCRdb retains in-frame clones only, with some absent. The table shows fewer than 200,000 clones, with more than 75% occurring only once. CDR3 size: 14 residues. With 0 bases removed from V and 4 bases from J, the gap between germline ends came to 10 bases. Germline V gives CDR1 SGDLS, CDR2 YYNGEE. This TCR was recovered from a man in his forties in good health and CMV-seropositive. Sequencing was done on a sample of PBMCs. This chain connects TRBV9 to TRBJ1-2, with a tentative D call TRBD1 (6 bases). This chain's CDR3 is CASSVDRVGYGYTF. The CDR3 DNA sequence: TGTGCCAGCAGCGTAGACAGGGTGGGCTATGGCTACACCTTC.